These 27 T cell receptor beta chains share one sample of origin, sequenced in a study of post-analysis software for immune sequencing data. Their antigens remain unidentified. The TCR beta cDNA libraries contained unique molecular identifiers. TCRdb itself ran the PCR reads through MiXCR, one entry per CDR3 protein. The repertoire holds roughly 800,000 distinct CDR3 sequences, with approximately 53% as singletons. Findings and limits, study-wide: A handful of TRBV segments were significantly more frequent in patients than in controls. TRBV5-6, TRBV5-1 and TRBV20-1 were among these segments.

The specimen was blood. These receptors came from a girl aged 5-17 years with multiple sclerosis.

The V gene is TRBV7-9, the J gene TRBJ1-2; a possible D gene is TRBD1 (6 bases). The V end was cut by 3 bases, the J end by 3 bases, with 17 bases between. The CDR3 extends over 16 amino acids. CDR1 is SEHNR and CDR2 is FQNEAQ in the germline V gene (reference sequence). In DNA form, the CDR3 reads TGTGCCAGCAGCTTTCCCCGGTCGGGGGGCGACTATGGCTACACCTTC. Protein product: CASSFPRSGGDYGYTF. Full variable domain (missing parts from reference TRBV7-9 and TRBJ1-2): DTGVSQNPRHKITKRGQNVTFRCDPISEHNRLYWYRQTLGQGPEFLTYFQNEAQLEKSRLLSDRFSAERPKGSFSTLEIQRTEQGDSAMYLCASSFPRSGGDYGYTFGSGTRLTVV.

This clonotype was found once. CDR3 nucleotides: TGCAGTGCCATCAAGACAGGCTCCTACGAGCAGTACTTC. Translating it yields CSAIKTGSYEQYF. V gene TRBV20-1 combines with J gene TRBJ2-7, with D possibly matching TRBD1 (6 bases). Germline V gene lookup returns CDR1 DFQATT and CDR2 SNEGSKA (reference sequence). V lost 6 bases and J 0 bases, leaving 12 bases between the germline ends. This CDR3 is 13 amino acids long.

This chain uses TRBV20-1 with TRBJ2-7; weak D call: TRBD1 (5 bases). Trimming stripped 6 bases from V and 3 bases from J, with 18 bases between. Germline CDR1 reads DFQATT; CDR2 reads SNEGSKA (reference sequence). CDR3 length: 14 residues. The CDR3 loop reads CSAGPWGSNYEQYF. CDR3 sequence (DNA): TGCAGTGCCGGGCCCTGGGGCTCCAACTACGAGCAGTACTTC.

The genes are TRBV20-1 and TRBJ2-7; 11 nucleotides match TRBD2. CDR3 length: 15 amino acids. V dropped 3 bases and J dropped 11; count of bases not matched to a gene: 15. The germline CDR1 and CDR2 sequences are DFQATT and SNEGSKA (reference sequence). The DNA of the CDR3 is TGCAGTGCTAGGGCCACCGGGACTAGCGGTCGAGGGGAGTACTTC. Its protein is CSARATGTSGRGEYF.

The rearrangement uses TRBV5-8 and TRBJ2-5; 8 bases fit TRBD2. The end of the DNA aligns better with TRBJ2-7, so the J call may be wrong. The CDR3 runs to 14 residues. The germline gives CDR1 SGHTS, CDR2 YDEGEE. The CDR3 bases are TGTGCCAGCAGGACCGGACTAGCAAGGTACGAGCAGTACTTC. It specifies CASRTGLARYEQYF.

The rearrangement joins TRBV11-2 to TRBJ2-3; D perhaps matches TRBD1 (6 bases). Deletions cut 6 bases from V and 0 bases from J, with 19 bases between. The CDR3 totals 17 residues. The germline CDR1 and CDR2 sequences are SGHAT and FQNNGV. The CDR3 coding sequence is TGTGCCAGCAGGATAGACCCCAGGACAGCTAGCACAGATACGCAGTATTTT. Translation gives CASRIDPRTASTDTQYF.

This clonotype was observed once. This sequence joins TRBV5-1 and TRBJ2-6, with 7 bases identical to TRBD1. In germline, CDR1 is SGHRS, CDR2 YFSETQ. The junction had 5 bases not matched to a gene; V was cut back by 4 bases and J by 4 bases. The CDR3 covers 15 residues. CDR3 DNA: TGCGCCAGCAGCCCGACAGGGTACGGGGCCAACGTCCTGACTTTC. Translation: CASSPTGYGANVLTF.

The V call is TRBV30, the J call TRBJ2-7; TRBD2 matches 8 bases. The CDR3 has 14 amino acids. Germline V gene sequence: CDR1 GTSNPN, CDR2 SVGIG (reference sequence). Trimming cost V 5 bases and J 0 bases; bases outside gene matches: 6. This CDR3 is CAWVGRASSYEQYF. The CDR3, as DNA: TGTGCCTGGGTCGGGAGGGCCAGCTCCTACGAGCAGTACTTC.

The chain combines TRBV9 with TRBJ2-3; possibly TRBD1 or TRBD2 for D (5 bases each). CDR1 SGDLS and CDR2 YYNGEE come from the germline V gene. The CDR3 consists of 16 residues. V was trimmed by 4 bases and J by 0 bases, leaving 15 bases between them. CDR3 sequence (DNA): TGTGCCAGCAGCCCCCGTGGATGGGACAGCACAGATACGCAGTATTTT. Protein sequence: CASSPRGWDSTDTQYF.

This clonotype was picked up many times. This sequence joins TRBV29-1 and TRBJ2-7; D unclear. V gave up 0 bases and J gave up 4 bases, with 10 bases separating them. The germline V gene encodes CDR1 SQVTM and CDR2 ANQGSEA. This CDR3 has 13 residues. CDR3 nucleotide sequence: TGCAGCGTTGAAGACCCGGCTGGTTACGAGCAGTACTTC. This encodes CSVEDPAGYEQYF.

The CDR3 spells CASSPEVARNNEQFF. CDR3 nucleotide sequence: TGTGCCAGCAGCCCAGAGGTAGCTAGAAACAATGAGCAGTTCTTC. V is TRBV7-2 and J is TRBJ2-1; unclear D gene. V lost 5 bases and J lost 5, with 16 bases in between. Germline loops: CDR1 SGHTA, CDR2 FQGNSA. The CDR3 is 15 amino acids.

V and J are TRBV10-3 and TRBJ2-1, with D perhaps matching TRBD2 (6 bases). Per the germline V gene, CDR1 is ENHRY and CDR2 is SYGVKD. The length of the CDR3 is 14 residues. Trimming pared 2 bases from V and 7 bases from J, leaving 12 bases between. For the CDR3, the DNA is TGTGCCATCAGTGAGGCGCGGGGTGGGAATGAGCAGTTCTTC. It codes for CAISEARGGNEQFF.

The genes are TRBV7-2 and TRBJ2-1, with D perhaps TRBD2 (5 bases). Trimming shortened V by 5 bases and J by 4 bases, and 24 bases separated the two germline ends. Per germline, CDR1 SGHTA and CDR2 FQGNSA. The CDR3 runs 18 residues. CDR3 protein: CASSQVPSGPNTYNEQFF. The CDR3 DNA sequence: TGTGCCAGCAGCCAGGTCCCCAGCGGACCAAACACGTACAATGAGCAGTTCTTC.

The chain recombines TRBV20-1 with TRBJ2-7, with 9 bases identical to TRBD1. Trimming removed 5 bases from V and 5 bases from J; junction bases left unmatched: 13. Germline V gene lookup returns CDR1 DFQATT and CDR2 SNEGSKA (reference sequence). There are 15 residues in the CDR3. CDR3: CSAADTGGSRHEQYF. CDR3 DNA: TGCAGTGCTGCCGACACAGGGGGCTCTCGCCACGAGCAGTACTTC.

The chain recombines TRBV20-1 with TRBJ1-2, with TRBD1 matching over 9 bases. This CDR3 has 13 amino acids. V dropped 4 bases and J dropped 4; count of bases not matched to a gene: 4. Per the germline V gene, CDR1 is DFQATT and CDR2 is SNEGSKA (reference sequence). CDR3 sequence: CSATGTGIYGYTF. CDR3 sequence (DNA): TGCAGTGCTACCGGGACAGGGATCTATGGCTACACCTTC.

J is TRBJ2-6 and V is TRBV3-1; D is undetermined. CDR1 LGHDT and CDR2 YNNKEL come from the germline V gene (reference sequence). V shed 4 bases and J shed 1 base, with 17 bases lying between them. The CDR3 consists of 18 residues. The CDR3 bases are TGTGCCAGCAGCCGAAAGAGGCAAAGCTCTTCTGGGGCCAACGTCCTGACTTTC. Translating it yields CASSRKRQSSSGANVLTF.

The CDR3 reads CATSRVHFSGRLRETQYF. CDR3 nucleotide sequence: TGTGCCACCAGCAGAGTTCACTTTAGCGGGAGGCTCAGAGAGACCCAGTACTTC. The chain employs TRBV15 and TRBJ2-7; 10 bases are shared with TRBD2. Matching the DNA end better, TRBJ2-5 makes the J call doubtful. The CDR3 runs to 18 residues. Germline CDR1 LNHNV, CDR2 YYDKDF (reference sequence).

The J gene is TRBJ2-4, the V gene TRBV7-9, with TRBD2 as a possible D gene (6 bases). The J call is in doubt because the DNA end fits TRBJ2-7 better. The CDR3 totals 14 residues. Germline-derived CDR1 and CDR2 are SEHNR and FQNEAQ (reference sequence). The CDR3 region has the DNA TGTGCCAGCAGCTTCGGAGGGGCCGTCTACGAGCAGTACTTC. Protein sequence: CASSFGGAVYEQYF.

This clonotype has more than one count but fewer than ten. The gene calls are TRBV7-3 and TRBJ2-5; weak D call: TRBD1 (5 bases). The CDR3 spans 14 residues. Deletions cut 1 base from V and 4 bases from J, with 10 bases between. The germline V gene has CDR1 SGHTA and CDR2 FQGTGA. The CDR3 here is CASSLSRDGETQYF. The DNA of the CDR3 is TGTGCCAGCAGCTTAAGCAGGGATGGAGAGACCCAGTACTTC.

The chain is built from TRBV11-2 and TRBJ1-1, with D perhaps TRBD1 (5 bases). With 5 bases removed from V and 0 bases from J, the gap between germline ends came to 7 bases. In germline, CDR1 is SGHAT, CDR2 FQNNGV. The CDR3 consists of 13 residues. The CDR3 reads CASSRQLNTEAFF. In DNA form, the CDR3 reads TGTGCCAGCAGCCGACAGTTGAACACTGAAGCTTTCTTT.

The gene calls are TRBV2 and TRBJ2-5; no definite D call. CDR3 length equals 12 residues. Trimming took off 10 bases at V and 5 bases at J, with 14 bases between the two ends. The germline gives CDR1 SNHLY, CDR2 FYNNEI. CDR3 bases: TGTGCCACGTCGGCAGAGGTGGAGACCCAGTACTTC. Protein product: CATSAEVETQYF. Using reference TRBV2 and TRBJ2-5 for the parts outside the CDR3, the full variable domain is EPEVTQTPSHQVTQMGQEVILRCVPISNHLYFYWYRQILGQKVEFLVSFYNNEISEKSEIFDDQFSVERPDGSNFTLKIRSTKLEDSAMYFCATSAEVETQYFGPGTRLLVL.

There are a few counts of this clonotype. The chain recombines TRBV12-3 or TRBV12-4 with TRBJ2-5, with D possibly called TRBD1 or TRBD2 (7 bases each). V shed 5 bases and J shed 3 bases, with 22 bases lying between them. This CDR3 contains 17 residues. The CDR3 loop is CASSLRGGGIKKETQYF. The CDR3 nucleotides read TGTGCCAGCAGTCTCAGGGGAGGGGGCATTAAAAAAGAGACCCAGTACTTC.

This chain joins TRBV20-1 and TRBJ2-1; 7 bases are shared with TRBD2. The V segment lost 0 bases and the J segment 0 bases; nucleotides outside the gene matches: 5. The CDR3 has 16 amino acids. Germline V lookup: CDR1 DFQATT, CDR2 SNEGSKA (reference sequence). CDR3 in DNA: TGCAGTGCTAGAGATTCAGGCGGGAGCTCCTACAATGAGCAGTTCTTC. It codes for CSARDSGGSSYNEQFF.

This sequence joins TRBV6-5 and TRBJ2-7, with 7 bases that match TRBD1. V lost 10 bases and J lost 4; bases outside the gene matches: 10. The V gene's germline CDR1 is MNHEY and CDR2 SVGAGI. The CDR3 sequence is 13 residues long. As DNA, the CDR3 is TGTGCCACCAAAAGGGGGCAGGGGTACGAGCAGTACTTC. It is translated as CATKRGQGYEQYF.

The rearrangement links TRBV5-1 to TRBJ2-6, with a tentative D call TRBD1 (6 bases). Germline CDR1 reads SGHRS; CDR2 reads YFSETQ. Trimming stripped 4 bases from V and 8 bases from J, with 10 bases between. This CDR3 is built from 13 residues. CDR3 sequence: CASSTGMTNVLTF. The CDR3 nucleotides are TGCGCCAGCAGCACAGGGATGACCAACGTCCTGACTTTC.

V usage is TRBV29-1 and J usage is TRBJ2-3; D gene ambiguous. CDR3 size: 13 residues. The germline gives CDR1 SQVTM, CDR2 ANQGSEA. The V end was cut by 7 bases, the J end by 1 base, with 12 bases between. CDR3 nucleotides: TGCAGCGCTACAAATCCCGGCACAGATACGCAGTATTTT. The encoded protein is CSATNPGTDTQYF.

The V call is TRBV12-3 or TRBV12-4, the J call TRBJ1-2; no definite D call. This CDR3 region has 13 residues. The V end was cut by 4 bases, the J end by 2 bases, with 8 bases between. The CDR3 coding sequence is TGTGCCAGCAGTTCCCCAGCCAACTATGGCTACACCTTC. Translated: CASSSPANYGYTF.